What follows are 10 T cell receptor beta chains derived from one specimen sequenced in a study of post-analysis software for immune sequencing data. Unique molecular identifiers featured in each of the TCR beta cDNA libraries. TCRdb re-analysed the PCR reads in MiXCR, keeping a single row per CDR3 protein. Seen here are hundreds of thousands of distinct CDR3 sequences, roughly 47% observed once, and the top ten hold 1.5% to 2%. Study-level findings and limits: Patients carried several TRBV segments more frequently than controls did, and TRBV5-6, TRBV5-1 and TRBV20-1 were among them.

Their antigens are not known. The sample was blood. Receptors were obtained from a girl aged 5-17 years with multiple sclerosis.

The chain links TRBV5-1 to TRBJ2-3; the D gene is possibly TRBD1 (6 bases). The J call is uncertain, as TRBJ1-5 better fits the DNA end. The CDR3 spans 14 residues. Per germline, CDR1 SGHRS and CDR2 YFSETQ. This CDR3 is CASSSGGASDTQHF. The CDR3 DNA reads TGCGCCAGCAGCTCCGGGGGGGCTTCAGATACGCAGCATTTT.

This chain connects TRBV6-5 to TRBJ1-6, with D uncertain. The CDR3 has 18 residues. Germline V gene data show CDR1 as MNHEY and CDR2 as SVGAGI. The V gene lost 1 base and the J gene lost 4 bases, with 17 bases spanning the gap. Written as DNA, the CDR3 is TGTGCCAGCAGTTACTTGTCCCCCACAGAGGCTTATAATTCACCCCTCCACTTT. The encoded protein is CASSYLSPTEAYNSPLHF.

DNA for the CDR3: TGTGCCAGCAGCTTCAGACAGGGATCAGGTTCGAATGAGCAGTTCTTC. Translating it yields CASSFRQGSGSNEQFF. The chain uses TRBV7-9 and TRBJ2-1, with 7 positions matching TRBD1. CDR1 and CDR2 (germline): SEHNR, FQNEAQ (reference sequence). Trimming removed 3 bases from V and 7 bases from J; junction bases left unmatched: 12. This CDR3 is built from 16 residues.

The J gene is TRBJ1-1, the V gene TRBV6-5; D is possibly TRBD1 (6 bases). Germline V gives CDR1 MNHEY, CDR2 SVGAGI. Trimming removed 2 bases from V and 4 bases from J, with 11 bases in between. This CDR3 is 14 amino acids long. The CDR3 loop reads CASSYTRGTTEAFF. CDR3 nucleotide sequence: TGTGCCAGCAGTTACACCAGGGGCACCACTGAAGCTTTCTTT.

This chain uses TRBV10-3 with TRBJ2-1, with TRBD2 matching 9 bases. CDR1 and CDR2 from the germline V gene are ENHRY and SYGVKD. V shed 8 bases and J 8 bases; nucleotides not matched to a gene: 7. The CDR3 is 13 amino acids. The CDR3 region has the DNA TGTGCCATCGGCGGGACTAGCAACCATGAGCAGTTCTTC. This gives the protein CAIGGTSNHEQFF.

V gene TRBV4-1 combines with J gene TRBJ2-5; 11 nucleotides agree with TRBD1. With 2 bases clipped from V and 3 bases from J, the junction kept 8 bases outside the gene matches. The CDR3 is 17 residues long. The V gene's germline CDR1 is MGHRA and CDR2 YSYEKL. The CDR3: CASSQPPGQGDEETQYF. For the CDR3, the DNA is TGCGCCAGCAGCCAACCTCCGGGACAGGGGGATGAAGAGACCCAGTACTTC.

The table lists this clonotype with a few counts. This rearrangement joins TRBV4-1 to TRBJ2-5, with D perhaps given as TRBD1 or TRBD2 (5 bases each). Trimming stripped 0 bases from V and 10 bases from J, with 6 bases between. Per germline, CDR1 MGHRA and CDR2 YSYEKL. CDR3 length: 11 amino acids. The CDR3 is CASSQEGDQYF. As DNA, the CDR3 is TGCGCCAGCAGCCAAGAGGGGGACCAGTACTTC.

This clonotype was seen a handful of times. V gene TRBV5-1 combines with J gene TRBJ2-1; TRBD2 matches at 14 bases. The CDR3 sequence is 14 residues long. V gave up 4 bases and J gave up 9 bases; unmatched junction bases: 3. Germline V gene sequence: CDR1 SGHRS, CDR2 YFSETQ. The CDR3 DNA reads TGCGCCAGCAGCACGGGACTAGCGGGGGTTGAGCAGTTCTTC. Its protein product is CASSTGLAGVEQFF.

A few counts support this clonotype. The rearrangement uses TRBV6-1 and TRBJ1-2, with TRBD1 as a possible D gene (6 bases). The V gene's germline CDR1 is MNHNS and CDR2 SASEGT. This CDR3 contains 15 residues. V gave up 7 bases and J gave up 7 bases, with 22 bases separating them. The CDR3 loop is CASTGGGFSASGYTF. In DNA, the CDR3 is TGTGCCAGCACCGGAGGGGGGTTCTCTGCGAGTGGCTACACCTTC.

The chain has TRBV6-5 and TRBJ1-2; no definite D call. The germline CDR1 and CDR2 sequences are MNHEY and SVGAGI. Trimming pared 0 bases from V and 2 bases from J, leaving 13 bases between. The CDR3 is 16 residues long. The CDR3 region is CASSYSINEANYGYTF. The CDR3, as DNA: TGTGCCAGCAGTTACTCGATAAACGAGGCCAACTATGGCTACACCTTC.